These T cell receptor beta chains were read from a single sample in a study of T cells in Graves' hyperthyroidism and ophthalmopathy. One entry per CDR3 protein, called by TCRdb with MiXCR from the multiplex PCR reads. Among under 400,000 distinct CDR3 sequences listed, over 15% were seen once. Source material: blood. Source of these receptors: a woman aged 45-65 years with Graves' hyperthyroidism. Each CDR3 is given with its conserved first and last residue. Fields, in order: V gene, D gene, clone size, J gene, CDR3 protein, CDR3 DNA. The D gene is left open where the match is weak. Some rows mark clone size as missing; the rest say once, few, many or name a class of expanded clone.

v_gene: TRBV6-1
d_gene: TRBD1
abundance: many
j_gene: TRBJ1-1
CDR3aa: CASRGTGRAEAFF
CDR3nt: TGTGCCAGCAGGGGGACAGGGAGGGCTGAAGCTTTCTTT

v_gene: TRBV11-3
d_gene: TRBD2
abundance: many
j_gene: TRBJ2-3
CDR3aa: CASSSGTSYADTQYF
CDR3nt: TGTGCCAGCAGCTCCGGGACTAGCTACGCAGATACGCAGTATTTT

v_gene: TRBV15
d_gene: TRBD1
abundance: -
j_gene: TRBJ2-4
CDR3aa: CATSRTGGEGNIQYF
CDR3nt: TGTGCCACCAGCAGGACAGGGGGCGAGGGGAACATTCAGTACTTC

v_gene: TRBV7-2
d_gene: -
abundance: -
j_gene: TRBJ2-5
CDR3aa: CASSLLGGPRTQYF
CDR3nt: TGTGCCAGCAGCTTATTAGGGGGACCTCGGACCCAGTACTTC

v_gene: TRBV5-1
d_gene: -
abundance: -
j_gene: TRBJ2-3
CDR3aa: CASSLAALSTDTQYF
CDR3nt: TGCGCCAGCAGCTTGGCGGCATTGAGCACAGATACGCAGTATTTT

v_gene: TRBV7-2
d_gene: -
abundance: many
j_gene: TRBJ2-2
CDR3aa: CASSLGGRGFTGELFF
CDR3nt: TGTGCCAGCAGCTTAGGAGGCAGGGGATTTACCGGGGAGCTGTTTTTT

v_gene: TRBV5-6
d_gene: TRBD1
abundance: few
j_gene: TRBJ1-1
CDR3aa: CASRSWTGGQNTEAFF
CDR3nt: TGTGCCAGCAGGTCATGGACAGGGGGCCAGAACACTGAAGCTTTCTTT

v_gene: TRBV12-5
d_gene: -
abundance: -
j_gene: TRBJ1-6
CDR3aa: CASGLDLNSPLHF
CDR3nt: TGTGCTAGTGGTTTGGACCTTAATTCACCCCTCCACTTT

v_gene: TRBV3-1
d_gene: TRBD1
abundance: many
j_gene: TRBJ1-1
CDR3aa: CASSSPGQGRRSAFF
CDR3nt: TGTGCCAGCAGCTCACCGGGACAGGGGAGGCGGTCAGCTTTCTTT

v_gene: TRBV14
d_gene: -
abundance: few
j_gene: TRBJ1-1
CDR3aa: CASSQDSGYTEAFF
CDR3nt: TGTGCCAGCAGCCAAGATTCGGGTTACACTGAAGCTTTCTTT

v_gene: TRBV20-1
d_gene: -
abundance: -
j_gene: TRBJ2-7
CDR3aa: CSARVGIYEQYF
CDR3nt: TGCAGTGCCAGGGTGGGGATCTACGAGCAGTACTTC

v_gene: TRBV5-6
d_gene: -
abundance: -
j_gene: TRBJ1-5
CDR3aa: CASSSGGGPNDF
CDR3nt: TGTGCCAGCAGCTCGGGGGGGGGGCCGAACGATTTT

v_gene: TRBV11-2
d_gene: -
abundance: many
j_gene: TRBJ2-2
CDR3aa: CASSLEAEVGELFF
CDR3nt: TGTGCCAGCAGCTTAGAAGCGGAGGTCGGGGAGCTGTTTTTT

v_gene: TRBV7-7
d_gene: TRBD1
abundance: -
j_gene: TRBJ2-1
CDR3aa: CASSPGQGASEQFF
CDR3nt: TGTGCTAGCAGCCCGGGACAGGGGGCCAGTGAGCAGTTCTTC

v_gene: TRBV11-2
d_gene: TRBD1
abundance: many
j_gene: TRBJ1-2
CDR3aa: CASSLVTQGDGYTF
CDR3nt: TGTGCCAGCAGCTTAGTCACCCAGGGGGATGGCTACACCTTC